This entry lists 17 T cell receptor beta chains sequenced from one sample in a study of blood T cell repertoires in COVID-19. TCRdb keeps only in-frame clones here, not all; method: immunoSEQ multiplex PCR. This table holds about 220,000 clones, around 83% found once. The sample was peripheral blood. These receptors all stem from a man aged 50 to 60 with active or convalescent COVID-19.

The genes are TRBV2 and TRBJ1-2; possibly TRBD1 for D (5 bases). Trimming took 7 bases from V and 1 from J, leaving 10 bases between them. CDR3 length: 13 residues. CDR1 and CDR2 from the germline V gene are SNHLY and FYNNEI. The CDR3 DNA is TGTGCCAGCAACCCAGGGCTTAACTATGGCTACACCTTC. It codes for CASNPGLNYGYTF.

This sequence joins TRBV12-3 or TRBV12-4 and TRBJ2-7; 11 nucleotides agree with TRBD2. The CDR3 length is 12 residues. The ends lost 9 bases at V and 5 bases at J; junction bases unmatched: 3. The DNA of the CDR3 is TGTGCCAGTTCGACTAGCGGGAACGAGCAGTACTTC. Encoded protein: CASSTSGNEQYF.

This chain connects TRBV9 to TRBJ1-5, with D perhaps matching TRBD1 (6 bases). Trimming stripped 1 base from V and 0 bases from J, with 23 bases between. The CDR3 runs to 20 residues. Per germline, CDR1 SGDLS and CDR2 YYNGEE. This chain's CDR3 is CASSVRRGGTPRDSNQPQHF. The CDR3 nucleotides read TGTGCCAGCAGCGTAAGGCGTGGTGGGACACCAAGGGATAGCAATCAGCCCCAGCATTTT.

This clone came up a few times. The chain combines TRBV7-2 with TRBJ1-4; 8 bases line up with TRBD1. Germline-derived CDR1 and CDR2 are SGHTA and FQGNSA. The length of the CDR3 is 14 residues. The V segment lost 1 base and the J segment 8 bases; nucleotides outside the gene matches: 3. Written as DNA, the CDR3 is TGTGCCAGCAGCTTAGGGACAGGGAACGAAAAACTGTTTTTT. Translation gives CASSLGTGNEKLFF.

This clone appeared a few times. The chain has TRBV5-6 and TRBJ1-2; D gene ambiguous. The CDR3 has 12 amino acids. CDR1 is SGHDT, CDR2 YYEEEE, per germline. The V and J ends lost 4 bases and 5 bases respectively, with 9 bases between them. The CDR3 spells CASSEGDYGYTF. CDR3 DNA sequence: TGTGCCAGCAGCGAGGGAGATTATGGCTACACCTTC.

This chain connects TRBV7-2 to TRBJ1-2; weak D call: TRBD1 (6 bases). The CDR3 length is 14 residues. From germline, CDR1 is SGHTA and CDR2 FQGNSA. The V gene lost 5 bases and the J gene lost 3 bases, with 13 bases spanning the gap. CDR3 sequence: CASSPGVIDYGYTF. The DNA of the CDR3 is TGTGCCAGCAGCCCAGGGGTTATCGACTATGGCTACACCTTC.

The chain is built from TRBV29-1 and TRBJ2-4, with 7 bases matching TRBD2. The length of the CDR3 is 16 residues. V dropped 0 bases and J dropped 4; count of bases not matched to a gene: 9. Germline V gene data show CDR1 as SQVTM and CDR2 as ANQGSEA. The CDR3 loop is CSVEDPMGGEKNIQYF. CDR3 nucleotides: TGCAGCGTTGAAGACCCGATGGGAGGGGAAAAAAACATTCAGTACTTC.

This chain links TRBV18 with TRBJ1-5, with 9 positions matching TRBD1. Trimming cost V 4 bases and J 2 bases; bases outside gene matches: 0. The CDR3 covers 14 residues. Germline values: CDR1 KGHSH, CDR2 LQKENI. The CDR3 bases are TGTGCCAGCTCACGGACAGGGGGCAATCAGCCCCAGCATTTT. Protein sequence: CASSRTGGNQPQHF.

The CDR3 sequence is CASSLVGTAYNQPQHF. The CDR3 nucleotides read TGTGCCAGCAGCTTAGTAGGGACAGCCTACAATCAGCCCCAGCATTTT. The V gene is TRBV7-2, the J gene TRBJ1-5, with 7 bases identical to TRBD1. Trimming removed 1 base from V and 3 bases from J; junction bases left unmatched: 6. The length of the CDR3 is 16 residues. Germline CDR1 SGHTA, CDR2 FQGNSA.

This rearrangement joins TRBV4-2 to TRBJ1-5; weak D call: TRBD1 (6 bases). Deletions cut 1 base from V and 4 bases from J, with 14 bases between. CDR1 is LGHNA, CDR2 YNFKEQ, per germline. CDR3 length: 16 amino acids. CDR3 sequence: CASSQVVQGRNQPQHF. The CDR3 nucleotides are TGTGCCAGCAGCCAAGTCGTCCAGGGGCGGAATCAGCCCCAGCATTTT.

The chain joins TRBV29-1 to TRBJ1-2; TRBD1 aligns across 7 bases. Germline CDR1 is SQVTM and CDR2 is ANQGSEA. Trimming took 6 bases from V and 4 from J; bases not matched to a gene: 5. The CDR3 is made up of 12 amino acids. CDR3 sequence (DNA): TGCAGCGTCGACAGGGCGGGCTATGGCTACACCTTC. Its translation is CSVDRAGYGYTF.

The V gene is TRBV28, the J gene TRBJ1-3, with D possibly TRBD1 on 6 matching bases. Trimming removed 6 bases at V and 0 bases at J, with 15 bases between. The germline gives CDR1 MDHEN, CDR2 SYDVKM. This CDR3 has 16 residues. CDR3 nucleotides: TGTGCCAGCAGACCCGGGACACGGTACTCTGGAAACACCATATATTTT. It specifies CASRPGTRYSGNTIYF.

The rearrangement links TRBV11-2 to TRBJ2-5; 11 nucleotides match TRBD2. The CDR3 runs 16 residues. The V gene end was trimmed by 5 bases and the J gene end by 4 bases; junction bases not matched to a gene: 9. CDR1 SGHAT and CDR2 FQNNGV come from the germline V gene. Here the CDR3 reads CASSPHPGLAGETQYF. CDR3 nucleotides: TGTGCCAGCAGCCCTCACCCCGGACTAGCGGGAGAGACCCAGTACTTC.

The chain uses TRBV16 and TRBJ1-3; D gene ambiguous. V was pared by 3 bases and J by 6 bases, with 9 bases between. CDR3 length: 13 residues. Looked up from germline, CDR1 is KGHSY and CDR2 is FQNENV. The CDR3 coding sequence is TGTGCCAGCAGCCATGGGCCTGAAAACACCATATATTTT. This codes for CASSHGPENTIYF. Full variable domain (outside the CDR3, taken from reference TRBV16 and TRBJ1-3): GEEVAQTPKHLVRGEGQKAKLYCAPIKGHSYVFWYQQVLKNEFKFLISFQNENVFDETGMPKERFSAKCLPNSPCSLEIQATKLEDSAVYFCASSHGPENTIYFGEGSWLTVV.

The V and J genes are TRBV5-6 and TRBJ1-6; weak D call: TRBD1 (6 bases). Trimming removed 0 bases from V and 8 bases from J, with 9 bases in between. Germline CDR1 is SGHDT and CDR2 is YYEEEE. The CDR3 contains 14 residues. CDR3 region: CASSLGQVYSPLHF. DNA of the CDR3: TGTGCCAGCAGCTTGGGACAGGTCTATTCACCCCTCCACTTT.

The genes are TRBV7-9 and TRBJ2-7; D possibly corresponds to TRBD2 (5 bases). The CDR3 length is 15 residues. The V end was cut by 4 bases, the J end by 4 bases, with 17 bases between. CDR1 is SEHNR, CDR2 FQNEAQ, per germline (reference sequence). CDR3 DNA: TGTGCCAGCAGCTCCTCGTGGCAGGAGGAGTACGAGCAGTACTTC. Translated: CASSSSWQEEYEQYF. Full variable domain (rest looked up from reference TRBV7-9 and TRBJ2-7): DTGVSQNPRHKITKRGQNVTFRCDPISEHNRLYWYRQTLGQGPEFLTYFQNEAQLEKSRLLSDRFSAERPKGSFSTLEIQRTEQGDSAMYLCASSSSWQEEYEQYFGPGTRLTVT.

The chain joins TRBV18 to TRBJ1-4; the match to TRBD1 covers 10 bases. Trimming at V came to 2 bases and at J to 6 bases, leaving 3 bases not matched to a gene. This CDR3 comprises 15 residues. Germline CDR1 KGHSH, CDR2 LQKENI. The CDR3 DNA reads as TGTGCCAGCTCACCAGGACAGGGGGTGGATGAAAAACTGTTTTTT. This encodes CASSPGQGVDEKLFF.